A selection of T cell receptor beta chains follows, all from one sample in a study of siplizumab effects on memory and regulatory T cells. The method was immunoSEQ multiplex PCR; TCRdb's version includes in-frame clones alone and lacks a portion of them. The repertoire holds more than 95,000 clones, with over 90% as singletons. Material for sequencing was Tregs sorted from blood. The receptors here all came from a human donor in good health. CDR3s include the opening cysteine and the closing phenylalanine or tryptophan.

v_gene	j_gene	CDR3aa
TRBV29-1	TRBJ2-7	CSAADPLGEQYF
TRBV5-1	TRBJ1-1	CASKQGQVMNTEAFF
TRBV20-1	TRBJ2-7	CSANWGEQYF
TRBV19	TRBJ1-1	CASSIRGGRHTEAFF
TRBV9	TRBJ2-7	CASSVGSSYEQYF
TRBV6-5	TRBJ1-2	CASRRRTGNHGYTF
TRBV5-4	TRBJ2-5	CASSLQGLAVSQETQYF
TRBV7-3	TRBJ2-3	CASSSSGTSTDTQYF
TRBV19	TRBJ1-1	CASSRPGTEAFF
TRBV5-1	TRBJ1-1	CASSLWAQTTATEAFF
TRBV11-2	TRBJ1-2	CASSLVGQANYGYTF
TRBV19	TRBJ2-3	CASGPGPYTDTQYF
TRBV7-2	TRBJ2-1	CASSLAGGRLNEQFF
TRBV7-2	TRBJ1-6	CASSSLTASPSGALHF